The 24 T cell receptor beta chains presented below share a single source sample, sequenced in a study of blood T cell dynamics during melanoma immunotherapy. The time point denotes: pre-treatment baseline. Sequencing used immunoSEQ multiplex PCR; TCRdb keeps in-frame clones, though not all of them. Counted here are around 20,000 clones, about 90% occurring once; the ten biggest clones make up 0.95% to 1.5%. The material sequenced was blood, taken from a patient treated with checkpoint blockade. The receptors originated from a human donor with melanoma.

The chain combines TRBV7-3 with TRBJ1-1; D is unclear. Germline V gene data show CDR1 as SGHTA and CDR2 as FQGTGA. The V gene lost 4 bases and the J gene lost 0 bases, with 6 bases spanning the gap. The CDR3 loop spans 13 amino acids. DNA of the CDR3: TGTGCCAGCAGCTCCCTAGTGAACACTGAAGCTTTCTTT. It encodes CASSSLVNTEAFF.

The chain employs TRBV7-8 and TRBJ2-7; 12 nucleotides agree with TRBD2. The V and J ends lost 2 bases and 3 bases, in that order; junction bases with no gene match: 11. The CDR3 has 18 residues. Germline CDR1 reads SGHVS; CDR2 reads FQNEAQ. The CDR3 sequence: CASSLLGLGLAGHYEQYF. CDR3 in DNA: TGTGCCAGCAGCTTACTAGGGCTGGGACTAGCGGGCCACTACGAGCAGTACTTC.

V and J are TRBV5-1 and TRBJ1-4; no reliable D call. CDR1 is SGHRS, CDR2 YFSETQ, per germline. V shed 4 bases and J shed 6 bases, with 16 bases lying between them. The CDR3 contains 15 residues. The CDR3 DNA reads TGCGCCAGCAGCCCCGGGCGGGTGGTTGATGAAAAACTGTTTTTT. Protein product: CASSPGRVVDEKLFF. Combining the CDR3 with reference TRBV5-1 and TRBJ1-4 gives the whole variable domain KAGVTQTPRYLIKTRGQQVTLSCSPISGHRSVSWYQQTPGQGLQFLFEYFSETQRNKGNFPGRFSGRQFSNSRSEMNVSTLELGDSALYLCASSPGRVVDEKLFFGSGTQLSVL.

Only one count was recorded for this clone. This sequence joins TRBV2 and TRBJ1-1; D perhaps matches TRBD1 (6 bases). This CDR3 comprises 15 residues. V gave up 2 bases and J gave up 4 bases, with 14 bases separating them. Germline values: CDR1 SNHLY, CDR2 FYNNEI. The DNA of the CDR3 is TGTGCCAGCAGTGAATGGGGGACACCCAGCACTGAAGCTTTCTTT. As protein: CASSEWGTPSTEAFF.

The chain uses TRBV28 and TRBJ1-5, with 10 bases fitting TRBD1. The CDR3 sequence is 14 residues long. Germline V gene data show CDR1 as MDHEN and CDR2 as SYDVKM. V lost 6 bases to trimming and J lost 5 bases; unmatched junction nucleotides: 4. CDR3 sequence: CASRWTGGYQPQHF. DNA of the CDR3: TGTGCCAGCAGATGGACAGGGGGGTATCAGCCCCAGCATTTT.

This chain's CDR3 is CASSRPPRRLLSYEQYF. In DNA, the CDR3 is TGCGCCAGCAGCCGACCCCCCCGGCGACTACTATCCTACGAGCAGTACTTC. The J gene is TRBJ2-7, the V gene TRBV5-1; D possibly corresponds to TRBD2 (5 bases). CDR1 and CDR2 from the germline V gene are SGHRS and YFSETQ. The V gene lost 4 bases and the J gene lost 1 base, with 21 bases spanning the gap. The CDR3 contains 17 residues.

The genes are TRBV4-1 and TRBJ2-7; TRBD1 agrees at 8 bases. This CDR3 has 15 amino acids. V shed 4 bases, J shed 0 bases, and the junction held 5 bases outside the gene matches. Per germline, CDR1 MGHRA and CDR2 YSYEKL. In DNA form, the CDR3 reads TGCGCCAGCAGCCTACGGACAGGGACCTCCTACGAGCAGTACTTC. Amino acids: CASSLRTGTSYEQYF.

CDR3 region: CASSDLPRGPPGQGAREQYF. The CDR3 DNA reads as TGCGCCAGCAGCGACCTCCCAAGGGGTCCCCCGGGACAGGGGGCGCGGGAGCAGTACTTC. V and J are TRBV10-2 and TRBJ2-5; 12 nucleotides line up with TRBD1. The CDR3 covers 20 residues. V lost 6 bases to trimming and J lost 11 bases; unmatched junction nucleotides: 28. Germline V gene sequence: CDR1 WSHSY, CDR2 SAAADI.

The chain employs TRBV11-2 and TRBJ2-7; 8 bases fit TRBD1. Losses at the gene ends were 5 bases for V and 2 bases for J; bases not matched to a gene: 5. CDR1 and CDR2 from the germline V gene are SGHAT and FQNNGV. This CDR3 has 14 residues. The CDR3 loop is CASSPGTGPYEQYF. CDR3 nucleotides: TGTGCCAGCAGCCCAGGGACAGGACCCTACGAGCAGTACTTC.

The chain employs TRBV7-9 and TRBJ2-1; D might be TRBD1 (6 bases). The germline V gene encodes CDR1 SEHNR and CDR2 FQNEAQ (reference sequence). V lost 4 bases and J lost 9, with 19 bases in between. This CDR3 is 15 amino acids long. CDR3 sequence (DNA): TGTGCCAGCAGCTCGACCGGGACAAAAGTGGGTGAGCAGTTCTTC. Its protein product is CASSSTGTKVGEQFF.

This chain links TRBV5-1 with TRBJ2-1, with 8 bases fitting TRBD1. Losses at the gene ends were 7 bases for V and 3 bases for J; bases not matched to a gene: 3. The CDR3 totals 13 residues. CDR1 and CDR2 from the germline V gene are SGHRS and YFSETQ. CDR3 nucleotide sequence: TGCGCCAGCTCCGGGACAGGCTACAATGAGCAGTTCTTC. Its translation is CASSGTGYNEQFF.

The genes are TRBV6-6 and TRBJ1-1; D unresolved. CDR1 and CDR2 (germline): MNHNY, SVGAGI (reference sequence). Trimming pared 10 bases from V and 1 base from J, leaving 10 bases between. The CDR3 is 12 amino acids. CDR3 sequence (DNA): TGTGCCACCGTTAGGGCGAACACTGAAGCTTTCTTT. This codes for CATVRANTEAFF.

The CDR3 DNA follows: TGTGCCAGCTCACCACCCAACCGGGGCCAACTCAAGCACACTGAAGCTTTCTTT. Translated: CASSPPNRGQLKHTEAFF. The chain couples TRBV18 to TRBJ1-1, with a tentative D call TRBD1 (5 bases). V was trimmed by 0 bases and J by 3 bases, leaving 20 bases between them. The CDR3 totals 18 residues. The germline gives CDR1 KGHSH, CDR2 LQKENI.

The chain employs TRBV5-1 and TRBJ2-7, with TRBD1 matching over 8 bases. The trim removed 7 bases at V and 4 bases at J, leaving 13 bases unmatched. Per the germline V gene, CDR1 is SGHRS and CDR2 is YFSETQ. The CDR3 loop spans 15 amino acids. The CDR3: CASGKGQGTSYEQYF. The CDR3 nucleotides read TGCGCCAGCGGCAAAGGACAGGGCACCTCTTACGAGCAGTACTTC.

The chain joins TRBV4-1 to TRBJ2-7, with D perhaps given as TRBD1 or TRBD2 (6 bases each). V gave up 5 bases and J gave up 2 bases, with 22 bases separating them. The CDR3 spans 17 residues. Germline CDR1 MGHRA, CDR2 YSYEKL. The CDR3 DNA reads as TGCGCCAGCAGCTCACCCCTTGGGGGGCGAACAACCTACGAGCAGTACTTC. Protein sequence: CASSSPLGGRTTYEQYF.

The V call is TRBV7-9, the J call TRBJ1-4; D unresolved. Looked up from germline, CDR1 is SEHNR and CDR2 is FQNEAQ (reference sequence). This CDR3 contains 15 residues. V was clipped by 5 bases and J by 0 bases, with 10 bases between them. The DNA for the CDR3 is TGTGCCAGCAGCGCCTGGACGGCAACTAATGAAAAACTGTTTTTT. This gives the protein CASSAWTATNEKLFF.

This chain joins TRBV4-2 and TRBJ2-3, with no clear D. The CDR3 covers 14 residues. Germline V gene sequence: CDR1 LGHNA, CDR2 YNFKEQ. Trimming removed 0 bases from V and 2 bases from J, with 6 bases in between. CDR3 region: CASSQEANTDTQYF. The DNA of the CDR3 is TGTGCCAGCAGCCAAGAAGCAAACACAGATACGCAGTATTTT.

The CDR3 loop reads CASSYGGTSGYTF. In DNA form, the CDR3 reads TGTGCCAGCAGCTACGGGGGTACGAGTGGCTACACCTTC. The V gene is TRBV11-2, the J gene TRBJ1-2; D may be TRBD1 (5 bases). The germline gives CDR1 SGHAT, CDR2 FQNNGV. With 4 bases removed from V and 7 bases from J, the gap between germline ends came to 13 bases. The CDR3 covers 13 residues.

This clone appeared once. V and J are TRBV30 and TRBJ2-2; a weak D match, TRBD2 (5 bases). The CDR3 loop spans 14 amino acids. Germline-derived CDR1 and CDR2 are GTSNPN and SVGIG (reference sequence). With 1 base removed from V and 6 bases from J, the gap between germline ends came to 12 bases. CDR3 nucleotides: TGTGCCTGGAGTGCCCGTAGCGAACCCGGGGAGCTGTTTTTT. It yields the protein CAWSARSEPGELFF.

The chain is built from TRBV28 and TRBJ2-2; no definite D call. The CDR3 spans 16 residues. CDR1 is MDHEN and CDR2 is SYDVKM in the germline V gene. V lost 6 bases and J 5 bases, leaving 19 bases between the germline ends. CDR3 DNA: TGTGCCAGCAGCTCGAACCCCGTGGGTACGACCGGGGAGCTGTTTTTT. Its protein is CASSSNPVGTTGELFF.

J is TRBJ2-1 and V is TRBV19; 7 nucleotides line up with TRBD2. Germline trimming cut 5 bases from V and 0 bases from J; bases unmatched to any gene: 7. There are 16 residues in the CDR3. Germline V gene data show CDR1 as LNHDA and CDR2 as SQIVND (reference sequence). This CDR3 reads CASSARTGGSYNEQFF. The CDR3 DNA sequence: TGTGCCAGTAGTGCCCGGACGGGGGGCTCCTACAATGAGCAGTTCTTC.

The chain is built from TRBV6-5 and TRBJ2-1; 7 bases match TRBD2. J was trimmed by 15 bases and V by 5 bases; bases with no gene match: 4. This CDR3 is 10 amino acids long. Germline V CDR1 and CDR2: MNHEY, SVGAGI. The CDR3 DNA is TGTGCCAGCAGTGCGGGAGATAGGTTCTTC. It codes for CASSAGDRFF.

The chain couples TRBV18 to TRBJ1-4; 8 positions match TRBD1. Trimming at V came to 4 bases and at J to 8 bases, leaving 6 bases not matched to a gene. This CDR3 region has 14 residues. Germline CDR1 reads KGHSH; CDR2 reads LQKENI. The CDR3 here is CASSLDRVEEKLFF. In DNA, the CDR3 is TGTGCCAGCTCACTGGACAGGGTAGAGGAAAAACTGTTTTTT.

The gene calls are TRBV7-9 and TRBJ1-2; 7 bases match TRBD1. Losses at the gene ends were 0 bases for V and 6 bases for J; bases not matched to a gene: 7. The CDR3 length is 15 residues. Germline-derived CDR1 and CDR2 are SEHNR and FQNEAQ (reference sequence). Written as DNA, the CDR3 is TGTGCCAGCAGCTTAGCCGCGACAGGGCGGGATGGCTACACCTTC. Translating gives CASSLAATGRDGYTF.